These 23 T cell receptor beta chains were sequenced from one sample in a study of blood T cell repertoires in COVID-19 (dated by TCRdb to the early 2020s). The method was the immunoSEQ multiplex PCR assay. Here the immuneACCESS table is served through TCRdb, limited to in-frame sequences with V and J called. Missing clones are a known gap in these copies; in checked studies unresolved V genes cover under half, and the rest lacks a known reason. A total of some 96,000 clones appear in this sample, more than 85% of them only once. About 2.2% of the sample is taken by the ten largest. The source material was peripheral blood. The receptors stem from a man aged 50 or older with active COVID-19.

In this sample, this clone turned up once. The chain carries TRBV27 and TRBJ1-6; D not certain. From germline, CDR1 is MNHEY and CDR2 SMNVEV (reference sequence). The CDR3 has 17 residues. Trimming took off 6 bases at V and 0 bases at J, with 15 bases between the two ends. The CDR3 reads CASSPKAGSSYNSPLHF. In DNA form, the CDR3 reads TGTGCCAGCAGCCCCAAGGCAGGAAGCTCCTATAATTCACCCCTCCACTTT.

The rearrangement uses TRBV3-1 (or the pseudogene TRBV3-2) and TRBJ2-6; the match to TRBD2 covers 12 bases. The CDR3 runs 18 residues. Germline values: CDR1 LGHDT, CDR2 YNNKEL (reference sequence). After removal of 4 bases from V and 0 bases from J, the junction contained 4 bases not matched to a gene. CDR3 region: CASSPLAGGSSGANVLTF. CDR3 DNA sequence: TGTGCCAGCAGCCCTCTAGCGGGAGGGAGCTCTGGGGCCAACGTCCTGACTTTC.

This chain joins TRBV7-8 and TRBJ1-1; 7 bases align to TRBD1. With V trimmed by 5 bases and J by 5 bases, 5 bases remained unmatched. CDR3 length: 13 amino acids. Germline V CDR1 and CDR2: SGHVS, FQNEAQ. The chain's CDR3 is CASSLSGGTEAFF. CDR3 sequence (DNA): TGTGCCAGCAGCCTTTCAGGGGGAACTGAAGCTTTCTTT.

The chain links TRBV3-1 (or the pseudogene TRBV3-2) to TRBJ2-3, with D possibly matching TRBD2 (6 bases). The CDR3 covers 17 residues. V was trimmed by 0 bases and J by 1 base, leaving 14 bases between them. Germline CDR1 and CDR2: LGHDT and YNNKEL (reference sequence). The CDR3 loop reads CASSQDVGGIGTDTQYF. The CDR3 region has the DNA TGTGCCAGCAGCCAAGATGTGGGCGGGATCGGCACAGATACGCAGTATTTT.

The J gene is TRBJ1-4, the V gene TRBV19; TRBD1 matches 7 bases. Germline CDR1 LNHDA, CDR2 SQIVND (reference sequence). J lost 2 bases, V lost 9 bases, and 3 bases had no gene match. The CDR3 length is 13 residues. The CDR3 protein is CASNRGTNEKLFF. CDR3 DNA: TGTGCCAGCAACAGGGGTACTAATGAAAAACTGTTTTTT.

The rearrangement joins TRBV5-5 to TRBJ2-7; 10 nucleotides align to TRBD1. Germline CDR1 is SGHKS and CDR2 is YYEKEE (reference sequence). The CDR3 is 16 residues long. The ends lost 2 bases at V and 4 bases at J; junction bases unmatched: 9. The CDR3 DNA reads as TGTGCCAGCAGCTTTAACCCGGACAGGGGGAGGTACGAGCAGTACTTC. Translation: CASSFNPDRGRYEQYF.

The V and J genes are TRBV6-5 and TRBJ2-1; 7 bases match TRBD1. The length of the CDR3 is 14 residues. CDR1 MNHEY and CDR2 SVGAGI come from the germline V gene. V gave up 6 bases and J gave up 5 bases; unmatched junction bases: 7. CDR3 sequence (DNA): TGTGCCAGCAGATCCGGGACAGAGCACAATGAGCAGTTCTTC. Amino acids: CASRSGTEHNEQFF.

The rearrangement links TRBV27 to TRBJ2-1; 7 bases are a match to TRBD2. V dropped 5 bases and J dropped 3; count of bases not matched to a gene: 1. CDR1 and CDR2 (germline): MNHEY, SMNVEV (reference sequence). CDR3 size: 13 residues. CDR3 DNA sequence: TGTGCCAGCAGTAGCGGGATCTACAATGAGCAGTTCTTC. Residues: CASSSGIYNEQFF.

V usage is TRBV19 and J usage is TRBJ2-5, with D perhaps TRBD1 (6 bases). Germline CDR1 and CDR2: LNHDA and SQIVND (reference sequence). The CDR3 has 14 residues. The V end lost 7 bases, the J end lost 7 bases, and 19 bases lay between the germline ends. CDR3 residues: CASTHNRDRGTQYF. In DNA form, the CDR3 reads TGTGCCAGTACCCACAACAGGGATCGGGGGACCCAGTACTTC.

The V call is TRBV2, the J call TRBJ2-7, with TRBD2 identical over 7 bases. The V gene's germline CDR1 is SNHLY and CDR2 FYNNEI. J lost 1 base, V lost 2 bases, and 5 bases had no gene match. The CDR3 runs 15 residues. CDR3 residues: CASSEQGGSSYEQYV. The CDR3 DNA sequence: TGTGCCAGCAGTGAACAGGGCGGGAGTTCCTACGAGCAGTACGTC.

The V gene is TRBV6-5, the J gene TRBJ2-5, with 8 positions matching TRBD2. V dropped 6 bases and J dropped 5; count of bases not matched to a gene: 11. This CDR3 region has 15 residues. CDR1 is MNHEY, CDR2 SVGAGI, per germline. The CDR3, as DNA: TGTGCCAGCAGGGGGCGGGGACTAGTTAGTGAGACCCAGTACTTC. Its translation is CASRGRGLVSETQYF.

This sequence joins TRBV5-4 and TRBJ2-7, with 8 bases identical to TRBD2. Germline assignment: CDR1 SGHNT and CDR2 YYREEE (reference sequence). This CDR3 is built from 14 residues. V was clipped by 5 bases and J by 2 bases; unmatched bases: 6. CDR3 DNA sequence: TGTGCCAGCAGGGACGGCGGGGGGACCTACGAGCAGTACGTC. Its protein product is CASRDGGGTYEQYV.

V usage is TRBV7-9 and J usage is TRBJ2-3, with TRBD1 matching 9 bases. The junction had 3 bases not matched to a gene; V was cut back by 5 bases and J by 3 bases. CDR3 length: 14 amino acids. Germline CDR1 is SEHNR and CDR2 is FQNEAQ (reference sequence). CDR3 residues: CASSQGQGTDTQYF. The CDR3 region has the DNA TGTGCCAGCAGCCAGGGACAGGGAACAGATACGCAGTATTTT.

CDR3 DNA: TGTGCCAGCTTCTCGTCGGGAGGATTGGGCACTGAAGCTTTCTTT. Translation: CASFSSGGLGTEAFF. This rearrangement joins TRBV7-8 to TRBJ1-1; no clear D gene. CDR1 and CDR2 from the germline V gene are SGHVS and FQNEAQ. The germline V and J ends were trimmed by 8 bases and 4 bases, with 20 bases remaining between them. CDR3 length equals 15 residues.

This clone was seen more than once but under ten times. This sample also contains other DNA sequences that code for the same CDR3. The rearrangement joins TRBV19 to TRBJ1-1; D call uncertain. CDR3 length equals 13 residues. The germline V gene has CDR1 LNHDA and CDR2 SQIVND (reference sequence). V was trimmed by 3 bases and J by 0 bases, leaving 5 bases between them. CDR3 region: CASSISVNTEAFF. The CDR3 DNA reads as TGTGCCAGTAGTATTTCCGTGAACACTGAAGCTTTCTTT.

Here the CDR3 DNA reads TGTGCCACCAGTTTTAACAGGGGGCAAGAGCAGTACTTC. As protein: CATSFNRGQEQYF. The chain couples TRBV15 to TRBJ2-7; 9 bases line up with TRBD1. CDR3 length equals 13 residues. V shed 6 bases and J 7 bases; nucleotides not matched to a gene: 7. Germline assignment: CDR1 LNHNV and CDR2 YYDKDF (reference sequence).

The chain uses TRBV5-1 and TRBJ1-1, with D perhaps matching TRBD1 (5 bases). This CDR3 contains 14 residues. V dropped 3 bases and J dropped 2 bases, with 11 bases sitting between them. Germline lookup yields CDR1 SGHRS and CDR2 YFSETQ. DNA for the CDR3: TGCGCCAGCAGCTCAGTCGGACATAACACTGAAGCTTTCTTT. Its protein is CASSSVGHNTEAFF.

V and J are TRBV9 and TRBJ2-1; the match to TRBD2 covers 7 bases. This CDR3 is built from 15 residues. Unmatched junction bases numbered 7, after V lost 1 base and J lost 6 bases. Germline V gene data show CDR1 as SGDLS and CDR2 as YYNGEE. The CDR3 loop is CASSVIGAGLNEQFF. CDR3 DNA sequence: TGTGCCAGCAGCGTAATTGGAGCGGGACTCAATGAGCAGTTCTTC. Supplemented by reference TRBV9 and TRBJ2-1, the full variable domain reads DSGVTQTPKHLITATGQRVTLRCSPRSGDLSVYWYQQSLDQGLQFLIQYYNGEERAKGNILERFSAQQFPDLHSELNLSSLELGDSALYFCASSVIGAGLNEQFFGPGTRLTVL.

The CDR3 DNA reads TGTGCCAGCAGTGAATCGCGGGGGTACCAAGAGACCCAGTACTTC. Translating gives CASSESRGYQETQYF. The chain carries TRBV2 and TRBJ2-5; TRBD2 agrees at 7 bases. This CDR3 has 15 residues. The ends lost 2 bases at V and 0 bases at J; junction bases unmatched: 3. CDR1 is SNHLY and CDR2 is FYNNEI in the germline V gene.

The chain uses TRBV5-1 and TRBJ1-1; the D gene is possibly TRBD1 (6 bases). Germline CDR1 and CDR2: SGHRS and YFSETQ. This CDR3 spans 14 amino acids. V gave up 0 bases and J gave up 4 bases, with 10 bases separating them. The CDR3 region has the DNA TGCGCCAGCAGCTTGGGTCAGGGGATCACTGAAGCTTTCTTT. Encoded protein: CASSLGQGITEAFF.

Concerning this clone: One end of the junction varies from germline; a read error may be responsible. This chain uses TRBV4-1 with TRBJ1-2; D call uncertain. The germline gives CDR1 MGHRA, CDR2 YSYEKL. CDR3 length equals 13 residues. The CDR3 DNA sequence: TGCGCCAGCAGCCAAGATCGGAGAGCGATTTTGTTCTTC. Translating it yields CASSQDRRAILFF.

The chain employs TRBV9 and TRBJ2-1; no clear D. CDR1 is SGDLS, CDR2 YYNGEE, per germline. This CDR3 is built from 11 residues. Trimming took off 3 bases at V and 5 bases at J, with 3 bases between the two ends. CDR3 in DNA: TGTGCCAGCAGCGCGGACAATGAGCAGTTCTTC. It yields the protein CASSADNEQFF.

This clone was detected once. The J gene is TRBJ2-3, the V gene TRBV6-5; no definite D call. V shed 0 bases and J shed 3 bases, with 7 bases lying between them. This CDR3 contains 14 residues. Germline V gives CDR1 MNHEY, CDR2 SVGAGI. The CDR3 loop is CASSYSRWTDTQYF. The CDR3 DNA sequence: TGTGCCAGCAGTTACTCGCGTTGGACAGATACGCAGTATTTT.